This T cell receptor beta chain was identified during a study of spatial heterogeneity in lung cancer. This clonotype was recorded at least ten times. TCRdb processed the 5' RACE reads anew with MiXCR; each CDR3 protein has one entry. Here the sample spans around 120,000 distinct CDR3 sequences, approximately 12% being singletons. The time point here: blood at routine non-recurrence follow-up after resection. Unsorted whole RNA of tumor, nontumor lung or frozen PBMC was sequenced. Germline CDR1 reads SGHTA; CDR2 reads FQGNSA. This CDR3 comprises 14 residues. V lost 2 bases, J lost 4 bases, and 9 bases lay in between.

This sequence was found in a male donor with early-stage non-small cell lung cancer. The input for sequencing was PBMCs, taken at follow-up. This chain uses TRBV7-2 with TRBJ1-5; possible D gene TRBD1, 5 bases. As DNA, the CDR3 is TGTGCCAGCAGCTTACAGGGATGGAATCAGCCCCAGCATTTT. Its translation: CASSLQGWNQPQHF.